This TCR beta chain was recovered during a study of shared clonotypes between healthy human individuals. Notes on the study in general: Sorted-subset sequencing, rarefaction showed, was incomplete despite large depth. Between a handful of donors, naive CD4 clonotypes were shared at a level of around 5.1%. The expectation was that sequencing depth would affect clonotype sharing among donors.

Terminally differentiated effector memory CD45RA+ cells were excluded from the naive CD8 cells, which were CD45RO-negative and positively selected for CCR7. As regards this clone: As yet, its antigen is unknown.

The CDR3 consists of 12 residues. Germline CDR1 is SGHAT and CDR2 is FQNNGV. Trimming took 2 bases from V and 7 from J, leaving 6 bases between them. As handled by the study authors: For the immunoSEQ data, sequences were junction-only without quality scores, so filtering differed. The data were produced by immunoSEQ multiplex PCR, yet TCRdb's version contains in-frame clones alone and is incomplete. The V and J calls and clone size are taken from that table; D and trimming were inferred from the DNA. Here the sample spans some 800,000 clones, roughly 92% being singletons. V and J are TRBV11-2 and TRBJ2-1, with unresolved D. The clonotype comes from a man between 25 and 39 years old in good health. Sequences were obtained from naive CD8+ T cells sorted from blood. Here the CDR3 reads CASSLSLNEQFF. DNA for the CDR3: TGTGCCAGCAGCTTAAGTCTGAATGAGCAGTTCTTC.